The sequence of this T cell receptor (beta chain) was determined in a study of a mutant IDH1 vaccine in newly diagnosed glioma. As for the study in general: Investigators started vaccination 4-6 weeks after radiotherapy alone, or with temozolomide cycles. The study's findings and limits: Overall, more than 80% of patients had vaccine-induced immune responses. Apparently, pseudoprogression bore no relation to changes among the top peripheral T cell clonotypes.

Concerning this clone: The antigen remains undetermined.

Germline CDR1 reads MNHEY; CDR2 reads SVGAGI. The CDR3 has 13 residues. V shed 2 bases and J shed 1 base, with 5 bases lying between them. Time point noted: week 11, during vaccination. The vaccine gave 300 ug of a 20-mer mutant IDH1 peptide subcutaneously per dose. Clones were read by immunoSEQ multiplex PCR, and TCRdb kept only the in-frame ones, dropping some. The table shows 110,000 or so clones, with almost 90% occurring only once. The V gene is TRBV6-5, the J gene TRBJ1-1; D unclear. The TCR originated in a woman aged 45 to 65 with glioma. Sample: PBMCs, taken from a glioma patient whose treatment included an IDH1 peptide vaccine. This CDR3 reads CASSYTKNTEAFF. As DNA, the CDR3 is TGTGCCAGCAGTTACACTAAGAACACTGAAGCTTTCTTT.